Following are 3 T cell receptor beta chains from one sample sequenced in a study of blood T cell repertoires in COVID-19. Sequencing was performed with immunoSEQ multiplex PCR; in TCRdb, only in-frame clones are kept and a portion is missing. This sample has hundreds of thousands of clones, with around 89% found just once. The source material was peripheral blood. The source is a young woman with COVID-19, enrolled during active disease.

The V and J genes are TRBV4-1 and TRBJ1-4, with a possible D match to TRBD1 (6 bases). The V end lost 5 bases, the J end lost 7 bases, and 17 bases lay between the germline ends. This CDR3 comprises 15 residues. Germline loops: CDR1 MGHRA, CDR2 YSYEKL. The CDR3 sequence: CASSLSPSGAEKLFF. The CDR3 DNA follows: TGCGCCAGCAGCTTAAGTCCGTCAGGGGCTGAAAAACTGTTTTTT.

This chain's CDR3 is CASSLPGERVYGYTF. The CDR3 DNA reads as TGTGCCAGCAGTTTACCCGGGGAGAGGGTCTATGGCTACACCTTC. The chain recombines TRBV28 with TRBJ1-2; no reliable D call. CDR1 MDHEN and CDR2 SYDVKM come from the germline V gene. This CDR3 has 15 residues. Between the trimmed V and J ends, which lost 2 bases and 4 bases, there was a span of 14 bases.

This clone has a single count. This chain connects TRBV5-5 to TRBJ2-7; 7 bases are a match to TRBD1. This CDR3 region has 15 residues. Germline CDR1 SGHKS, CDR2 YYEKEE (reference sequence). The V segment lost 4 bases and the J segment 4 bases; nucleotides outside the gene matches: 11. CDR3 protein: CASSPNYRGLYEQYV. As DNA, the CDR3 is TGTGCCAGCAGCCCAAACTACAGGGGTTTGTACGAGCAGTACGTC.